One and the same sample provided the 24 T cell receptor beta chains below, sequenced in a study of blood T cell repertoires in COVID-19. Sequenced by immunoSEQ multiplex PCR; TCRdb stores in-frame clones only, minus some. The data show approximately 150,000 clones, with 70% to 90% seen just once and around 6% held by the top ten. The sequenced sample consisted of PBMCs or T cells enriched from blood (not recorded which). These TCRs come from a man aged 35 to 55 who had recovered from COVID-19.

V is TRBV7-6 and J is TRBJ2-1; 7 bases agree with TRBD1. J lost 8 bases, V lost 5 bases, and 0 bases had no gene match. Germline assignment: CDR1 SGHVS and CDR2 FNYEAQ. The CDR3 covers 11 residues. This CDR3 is CASSTGDEQFF. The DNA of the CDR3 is TGTGCCAGCAGCACAGGGGATGAGCAGTTCTTC.

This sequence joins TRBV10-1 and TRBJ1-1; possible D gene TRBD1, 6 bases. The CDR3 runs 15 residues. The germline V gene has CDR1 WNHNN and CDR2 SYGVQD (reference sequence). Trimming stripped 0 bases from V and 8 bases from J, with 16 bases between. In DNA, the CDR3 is TGCGCCAGCAGTGAGTCATCGGCAGGGGATGGCGAAGCTTTCTTT. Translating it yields CASSESSAGDGEAFF.

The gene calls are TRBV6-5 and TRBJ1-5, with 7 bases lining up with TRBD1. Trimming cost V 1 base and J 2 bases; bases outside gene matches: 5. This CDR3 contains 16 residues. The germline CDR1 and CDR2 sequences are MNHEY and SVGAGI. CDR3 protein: CASSYYGTAGNQPQHF. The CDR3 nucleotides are TGTGCCAGCAGTTACTACGGGACAGCGGGCAATCAGCCCCAGCATTTT.

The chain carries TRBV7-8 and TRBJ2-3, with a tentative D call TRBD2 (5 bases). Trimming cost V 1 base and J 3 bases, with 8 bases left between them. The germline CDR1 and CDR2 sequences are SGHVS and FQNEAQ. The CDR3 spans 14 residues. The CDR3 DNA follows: TGTGCCAGCAGCTTAGAAGAGGGAACAGATACGCAGTATTTT. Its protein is CASSLEEGTDTQYF.

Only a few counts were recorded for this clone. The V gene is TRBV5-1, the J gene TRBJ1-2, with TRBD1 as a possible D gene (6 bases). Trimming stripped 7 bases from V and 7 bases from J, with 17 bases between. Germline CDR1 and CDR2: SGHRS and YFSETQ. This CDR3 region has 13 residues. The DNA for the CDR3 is TGCGCCAGCGGCGAACAGGGTATAGGTGGCTACACCTTC. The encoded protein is CASGEQGIGGYTF.

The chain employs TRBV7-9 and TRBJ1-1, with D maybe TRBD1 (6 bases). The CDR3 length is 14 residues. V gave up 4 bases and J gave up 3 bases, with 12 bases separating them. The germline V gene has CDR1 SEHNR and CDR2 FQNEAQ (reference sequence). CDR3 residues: CASSSTGWDTEAFF. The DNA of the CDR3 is TGTGCCAGCAGCTCCACAGGGTGGGACACTGAAGCTTTCTTT.

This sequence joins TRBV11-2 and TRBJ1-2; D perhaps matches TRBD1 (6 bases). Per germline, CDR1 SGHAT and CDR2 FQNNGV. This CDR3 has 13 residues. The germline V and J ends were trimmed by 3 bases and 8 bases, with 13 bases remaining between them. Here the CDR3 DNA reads TGTGCCAGCAGCTTTTCCCGGGACACCGGCTACACCTTC. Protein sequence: CASSFSRDTGYTF.

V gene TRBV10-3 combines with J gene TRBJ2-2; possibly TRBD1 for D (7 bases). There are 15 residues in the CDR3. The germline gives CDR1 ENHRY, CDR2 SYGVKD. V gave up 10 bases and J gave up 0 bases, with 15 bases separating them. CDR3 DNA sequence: TGTGCCAGCGCGGGACAGCTTACGAACACCGGGGAGCTGTTTTTT. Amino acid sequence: CASAGQLTNTGELFF.

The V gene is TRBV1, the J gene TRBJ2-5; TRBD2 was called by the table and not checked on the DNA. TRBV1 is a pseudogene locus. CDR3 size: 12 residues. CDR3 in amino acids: CTSSQDMETQYF. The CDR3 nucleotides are TGCACCAGCAGCCAAGATATGGAGACCCAGTACTTC.

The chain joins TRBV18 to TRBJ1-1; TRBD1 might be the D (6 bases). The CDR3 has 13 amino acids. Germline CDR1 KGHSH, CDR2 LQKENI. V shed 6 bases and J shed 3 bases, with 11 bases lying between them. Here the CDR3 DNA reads TGTGCCAGCTCCCAGGGGTGGGACACTGAAGCTTTCTTT. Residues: CASSQGWDTEAFF.

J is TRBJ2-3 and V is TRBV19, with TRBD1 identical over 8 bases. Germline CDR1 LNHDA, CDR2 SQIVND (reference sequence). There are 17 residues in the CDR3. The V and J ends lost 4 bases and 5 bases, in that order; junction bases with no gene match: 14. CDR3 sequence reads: CASSKYGTGGLEDTQYF. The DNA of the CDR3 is TGTGCCAGTAGTAAGTACGGGACAGGTGGTTTAGAAGATACGCAGTATTTT.

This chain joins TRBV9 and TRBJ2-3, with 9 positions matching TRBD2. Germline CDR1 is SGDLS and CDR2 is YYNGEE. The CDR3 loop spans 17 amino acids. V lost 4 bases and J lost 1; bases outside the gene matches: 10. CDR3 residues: CASSSYPRGGGTDTQYF. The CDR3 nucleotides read TGTGCCAGCAGCTCCTATCCGCGGGGGGGCGGCACAGATACGCAGTATTTT.

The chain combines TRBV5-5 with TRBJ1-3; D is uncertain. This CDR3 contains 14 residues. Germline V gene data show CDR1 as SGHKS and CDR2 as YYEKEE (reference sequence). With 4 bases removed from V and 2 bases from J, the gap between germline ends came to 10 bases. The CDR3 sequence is CASSREDPGNTIYF. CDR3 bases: TGTGCCAGCAGCCGGGAAGATCCTGGAAACACCATATATTTT.

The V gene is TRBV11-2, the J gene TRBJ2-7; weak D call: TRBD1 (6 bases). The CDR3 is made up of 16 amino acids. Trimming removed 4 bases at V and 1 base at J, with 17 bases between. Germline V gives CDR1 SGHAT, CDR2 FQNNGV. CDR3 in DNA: TGTGCCAGCAGCTCAAACAGGGCTTACGTATCCTACGAGCAGTACTTC. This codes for CASSSNRAYVSYEQYF.

Here the CDR3 reads CATSENGVHSYNEQFF. In nucleotides, the CDR3 is TGTGCCACCAGTGAAAACGGAGTCCACTCCTACAATGAGCAGTTCTTC. The chain couples TRBV24-1 to TRBJ2-1; no clear D. Germline-derived CDR1 and CDR2 are KGHDR and SFDVKD. The CDR3 extends over 16 amino acids. V gave up 4 bases and J gave up 0 bases, with 12 bases separating them.

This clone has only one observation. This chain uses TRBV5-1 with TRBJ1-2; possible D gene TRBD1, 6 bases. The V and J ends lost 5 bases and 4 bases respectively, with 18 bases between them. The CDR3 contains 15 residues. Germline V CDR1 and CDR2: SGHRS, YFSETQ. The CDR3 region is CASSHDGGAAYGYTF. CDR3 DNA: TGCGCCAGCAGTCATGATGGGGGCGCCGCCTATGGCTACACCTTC.

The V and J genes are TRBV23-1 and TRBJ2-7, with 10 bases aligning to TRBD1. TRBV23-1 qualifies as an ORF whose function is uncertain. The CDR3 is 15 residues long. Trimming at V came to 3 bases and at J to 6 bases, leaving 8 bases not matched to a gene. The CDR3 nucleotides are TGCGCCAGCAGTCATCTCCGGGACAGGGGTTTCGAGCAGTACGTC. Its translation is CASSHLRDRGFEQYV.

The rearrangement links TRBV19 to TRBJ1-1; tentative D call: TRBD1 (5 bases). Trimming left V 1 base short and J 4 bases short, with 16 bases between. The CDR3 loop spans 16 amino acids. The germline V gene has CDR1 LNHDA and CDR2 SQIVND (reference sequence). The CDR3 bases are TGTGCCAGTAGTATAGGTCAGGGAAGGGTCCCCACTGAAGCTTTCTTT. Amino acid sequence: CASSIGQGRVPTEAFF.

DNA of the CDR3: TGCGCCAGCAGCTTTGATAGCGGGGACGGCTTGTGGGAGACCCAGTACTTC. Translated, it gives CASSFDSGDGLWETQYF. The V call is TRBV5-1, the J call TRBJ2-5; 8 positions agree with TRBD2. CDR1 is SGHRS, CDR2 YFSETQ, per germline. V shed 2 bases, J shed 5 bases, and the junction held 14 bases outside the gene matches. The CDR3 totals 17 residues.

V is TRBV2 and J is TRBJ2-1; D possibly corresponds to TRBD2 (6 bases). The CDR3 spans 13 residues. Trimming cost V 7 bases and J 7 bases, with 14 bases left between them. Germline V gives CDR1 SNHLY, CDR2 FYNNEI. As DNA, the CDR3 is TGTGCCAGCATCCCTGGGGGGAGAAATGAGCAGTTCTTC. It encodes CASIPGGRNEQFF.

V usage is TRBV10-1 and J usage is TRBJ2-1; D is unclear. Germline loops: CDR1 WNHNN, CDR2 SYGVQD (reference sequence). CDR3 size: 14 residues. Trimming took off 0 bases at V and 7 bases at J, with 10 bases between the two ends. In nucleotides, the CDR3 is TGCGCCAGCAGTGAGTCGATGCTGGCAAATGAGCAGTTCTTC. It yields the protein CASSESMLANEQFF.

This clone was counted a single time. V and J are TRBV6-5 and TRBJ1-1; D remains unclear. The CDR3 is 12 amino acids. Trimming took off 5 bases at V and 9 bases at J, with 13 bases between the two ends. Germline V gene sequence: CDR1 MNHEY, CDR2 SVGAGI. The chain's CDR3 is CASSIIEGKAFF. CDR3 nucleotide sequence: TGTGCCAGCAGTATTATTGAGGGCAAAGCTTTCTTT.

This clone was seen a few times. This chain's CDR3 is CASSPGQGSYGYTF. The CDR3 DNA follows: TGTGCCAGCAGTCCCGGACAGGGTTCCTATGGCTACACCTTC. J is TRBJ1-2 and V is TRBV27; 8 bases are a match to TRBD1. CDR1 MNHEY and CDR2 SMNVEV come from the germline V gene (reference sequence). The CDR3 is 14 amino acids. Trimming took 5 bases from V and 4 from J; bases not matched to a gene: 6.

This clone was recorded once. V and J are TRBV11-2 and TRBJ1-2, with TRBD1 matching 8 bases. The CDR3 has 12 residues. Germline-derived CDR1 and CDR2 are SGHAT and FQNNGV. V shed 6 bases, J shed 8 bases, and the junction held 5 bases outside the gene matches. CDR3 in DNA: TGTGCCAGCAGTTGGACAGGGAGGGGCTACACCTTC. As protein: CASSWTGRGYTF. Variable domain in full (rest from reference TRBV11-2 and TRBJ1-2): EAGVAQSPRYKIIEKRQSVAFWCNPISGHATLYWYQQILGQGPKLLIQFQNNGVVDDSQLPKDRFSAERLKGVDSTLKIQPAKLEDSAVYLCASSWTGRGYTFGSGTRLTVV.